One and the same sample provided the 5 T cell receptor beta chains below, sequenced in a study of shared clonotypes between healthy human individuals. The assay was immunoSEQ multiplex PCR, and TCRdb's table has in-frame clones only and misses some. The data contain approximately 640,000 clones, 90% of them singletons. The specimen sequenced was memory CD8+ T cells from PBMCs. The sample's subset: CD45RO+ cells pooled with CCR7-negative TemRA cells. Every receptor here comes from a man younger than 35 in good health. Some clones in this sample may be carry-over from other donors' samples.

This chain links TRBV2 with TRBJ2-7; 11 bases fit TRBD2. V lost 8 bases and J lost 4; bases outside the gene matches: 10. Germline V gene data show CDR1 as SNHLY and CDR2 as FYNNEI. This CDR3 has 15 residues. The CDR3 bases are TGTGCCAGCTCCCTTCCGGGACTAGCGGATTACGAGCAGTACTTC. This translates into CASSLPGLADYEQYF.

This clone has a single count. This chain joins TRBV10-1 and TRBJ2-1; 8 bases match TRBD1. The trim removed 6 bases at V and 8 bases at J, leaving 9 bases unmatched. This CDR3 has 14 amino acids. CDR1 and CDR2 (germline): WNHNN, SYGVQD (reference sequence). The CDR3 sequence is CASSPRGQFDEQFF. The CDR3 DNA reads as TGCGCCAGCAGCCCCAGGGGGCAGTTCGATGAGCAGTTCTTC.

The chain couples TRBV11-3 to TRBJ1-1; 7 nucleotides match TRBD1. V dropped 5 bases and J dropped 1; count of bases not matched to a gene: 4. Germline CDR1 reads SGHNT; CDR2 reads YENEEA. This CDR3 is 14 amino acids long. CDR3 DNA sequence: TGTGCCAGCAGCCCAGGGGGAGAGAACACTGAAGCTTTCTTT. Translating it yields CASSPGGENTEAFF.

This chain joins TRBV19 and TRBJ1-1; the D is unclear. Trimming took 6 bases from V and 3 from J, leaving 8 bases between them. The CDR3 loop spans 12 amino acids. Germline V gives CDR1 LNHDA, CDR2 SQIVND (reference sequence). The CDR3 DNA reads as TGTGCCAGTAGCGGCGGATACACTGAAGCTTTCTTT. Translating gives CASSGGYTEAFF.

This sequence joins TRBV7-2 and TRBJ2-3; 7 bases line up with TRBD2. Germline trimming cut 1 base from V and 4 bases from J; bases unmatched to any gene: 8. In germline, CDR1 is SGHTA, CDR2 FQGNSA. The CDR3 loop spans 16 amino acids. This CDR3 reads CASSLVAGAGADTQYF. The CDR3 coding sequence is TGTGCCAGCAGCTTAGTGGCGGGAGCGGGCGCAGATACGCAGTATTTT.